The entry that follows covers one T cell receptor (beta chain) sequence. Its antigen is currently unknown. These data belong to a study of shared clonotypes between healthy human individuals. Study information: Each donor's CD4 naive and CD4 memory cells filled three plates apiece, CD8 naive two, and CD8 memory one.

Profiling relied on immunoSEQ multiplex PCR, and the TCRdb table lists in-frame clones only, not all of them. The data hold millions of clones, with 90% to 95% observed a single time. V lost 7 bases and J lost 6; bases outside the gene matches: 5. The CDR3 is 15 residues long. The germline V gene encodes CDR1 MNHEY and CDR2 SVGAGI. Study observations and caveats: Some naive CD4 clonotypes, about 5%, turned up in common across four donors. What limited the represented genetic and exposure-history diversity was the small number of donors.

The sample consisted of naive CD4+ T cells sorted from blood. Subset noted: CD45RA+ positively selected. This chain links TRBV6-5 with TRBJ2-1; 14 bases are shared with TRBD2. The clonotype comes from a young man in good health. The CDR3 DNA sequence: TGTGCCAGCAAGGCGGGACTAGCGGGAGCCAATGAGCAGTTCTTC. Residues: CASKAGLAGANEQFF.